The 11 T cell receptor beta chains given below trace back to one sample, sequenced in a study of T cells after yellow fever vaccination. TCRdb processed the 5' RACE reads anew with MiXCR; each CDR3 protein has one entry. The table includes about 510,000 distinct CDR3 sequences, about a fifth detected once. Sequencing used PBMCs, obtained roughly 20 days after the first yellow fever vaccination. The origin of the receptors is a young man who received the YFV17D yellow fever vaccine.

The chain links TRBV18 to TRBJ1-2; D uncertain. Germline CDR1 reads KGHSH; CDR2 reads LQKENI. The CDR3 extends over 15 amino acids. V dropped 1 base and J dropped 0 bases, with 9 bases sitting between them. The CDR3 DNA reads TGTGCCAGCTCACCACTCCCGGAGACTAACTATGGCTACACCTTC. Translating it yields CASSPLPETNYGYTF. The complete variable domain, with remaining parts taken from reference TRBV18 and TRBJ1-2, reads NAGVMQNPRHLVRRRGQEARLRCSPMKGHSHVYWYRQLPEEGLKFMVYLQKENIIDESGMPKERFSAEFPKEGPSILRIQQVVRGDSAAYFCASSPLPETNYGYTFGSGTRLTVV.

This clonotype has at least ten counts. This chain links TRBV11-2 with TRBJ2-3, with TRBD2 matching over 11 bases. V trimming: 5 bases; J trimming: 1 base; junction bases outside the gene matches: 8. Germline loops: CDR1 SGHAT, CDR2 FQNNGV. The CDR3 contains 17 residues. The CDR3 sequence: CASSPGGLAVGTDTQYF. The CDR3, as DNA: TGTGCCAGCAGCCCGGGGGGACTAGCGGTCGGCACAGATACGCAGTATTTT.

This clonotype has a handful of counts. This chain connects TRBV7-9 to TRBJ1-2; no clear D gene. The germline V gene has CDR1 SEHNR and CDR2 FQNEAQ (reference sequence). CDR3 length: 16 amino acids. V was clipped by 7 bases and J by 4 bases, with 22 bases between them. The CDR3 DNA sequence: TGTGCCAGCACTCCTCCCGGATCTCTTTGGGGCTATGGCTACACCTTC. Translation gives CASTPPGSLWGYGYTF.

This clonotype has only a few counts. In DNA, the CDR3 is TGTGCCAGCAGCTTAGGATGGACTAGCCGGCGCACAGATACGCAGTATTTT. This translates into CASSLGWTSRRTDTQYF. V usage is TRBV11-2 and J usage is TRBJ2-3, with TRBD2 identical over 8 bases. Germline V CDR1 and CDR2: SGHAT, FQNNGV. Unmatched junction bases numbered 7, after V lost 1 base and J lost 1 base. This CDR3 contains 17 residues.

This clonotype was counted a few times. The V gene is TRBV18, the J gene TRBJ2-5; 7 nucleotides line up with TRBD1. Germline CDR1 reads KGHSH; CDR2 reads LQKENI. After removal of 3 bases from V and 3 bases from J, the junction contained 7 bases not matched to a gene. The CDR3 is 15 residues long. Here the CDR3 DNA reads TGTGCCAGCTCACCGGCCCGACAGGGAGAAGAGACCCAGTACTTC. Translating gives CASSPARQGEETQYF.

As to this clonotype: This likely comes from a read error, as the CDR3 has no conserved phenylalanine or tryptophan at its end. The CDR3 DNA reads TGTGCCAGCACCGAACAGGGGACGAACACTGAAGCTTTCCTT. Translation: CASTEQGTNTEAFL. The chain has TRBV12-3 or TRBV12-4 and TRBJ1-1; 7 nucleotides agree with TRBD1. J lost 1 base, V lost 7 bases, and 6 bases had no gene match. The length of the CDR3 is 14 residues.

J is TRBJ2-1 and V is TRBV4-3; D is uncertain. The CDR3 spans 13 residues. V shed 0 bases and J shed 12 bases, with 12 bases lying between them. Germline-derived CDR1 and CDR2 are LGHNA and YSLEER. This CDR3 reads CASSQDEVARQFF. The CDR3 region has the DNA TGCGCCAGCAGCCAAGATGAGGTAGCACGGCAGTTCTTC.

This clonotype was seen just once. The chain couples TRBV11-2 to TRBJ2-5, with D possibly TRBD2 on 5 matching bases. The V gene's germline CDR1 is SGHAT and CDR2 FQNNGV. CDR3 length equals 15 residues. Trimming stripped 3 bases from V and 2 bases from J, with 13 bases between. The CDR3 bases are TGTGCCAGCAGCTTTTTAGGTACTAGACAAGAGACCCAGTACTTC. As protein: CASSFLGTRQETQYF.

The chain couples TRBV20-1 to TRBJ1-6; a possible D gene is TRBD1 (6 bases). Trimming took 1 base from V and 7 from J, leaving 8 bases between them. Germline values: CDR1 DFQATT, CDR2 SNEGSKA (reference sequence). CDR3 length: 13 amino acids. The DNA for the CDR3 is TGCAGTGCTAGAGTAACAGGGAATTCACCCCTCCACTTT. Translation gives CSARVTGNSPLHF.

The gene calls are TRBV5-4 and TRBJ2-1; 11 bases align to TRBD2. Per the germline V gene, CDR1 is SGHNT and CDR2 is YYREEE (reference sequence). Trimming took 4 bases from V and 8 from J; bases not matched to a gene: 11. The CDR3 covers 16 residues. CDR3 residues: CASSPTIAGGQYEQFF. The CDR3 region has the DNA TGTGCCAGCAGCCCCACAATAGCGGGGGGGCAATATGAGCAGTTCTTC.

V is TRBV7-2 and J is TRBJ2-5, with no clear D. With 5 bases removed from V and 0 bases from J, the gap between germline ends came to 7 bases. Germline V lookup: CDR1 SGHTA, CDR2 FQGNSA. CDR3 length: 13 amino acids. CDR3 protein: CASSPRYQETQYF. DNA of the CDR3: TGTGCCAGCAGCCCCCGGTACCAAGAGACCCAGTACTTC.